This is a list of T cell receptor beta chains from one sample in a study of Ad26.COV2.S vaccination and SARS-CoV-2 variants. Sequencing was performed with immunoSEQ multiplex PCR; in TCRdb, only in-frame clones are kept and a portion is missing. This sample has more than 350,000 clones, with 90% found just once. This sample comprised peripheral blood, obtained in a trial of Ad26.COV2.S vaccine versus placebo. The origin of the receptors is a person aged 18-60 years who received the Ad26.COV2.S COVID-19 vaccine or a placebo. Both conserved end residues are part of each CDR3. Fields, in order: J gene, D gene, clone size, V gene, CDR3 protein, CDR3 DNA. A D gene is named only where the DNA matches it firmly. Size is stated for part of the rows, as once, few or many counts, or as a class when the clone is expanded.

TRBJ2-1,.,.,TRBV6-1,CASSEYVSRGQMFF,TGTGCCAGCAGTGAATACGTCAGCCGTGGACAGATGTTCTTC
TRBJ2-1,TRBD2,.,TRBV6-5,CASRLAGLATHEQFF,TGTGCCAGCAGGCTGGCGGGACTAGCAACGCATGAGCAGTTCTTC
TRBJ2-1,.,.,TRBV6-2/TRBV6-3,CASSYSGTGLREQFF,TGTGCCAGCAGTTACTCTGGTACTGGGCTTAGGGAGCAGTTCTTC
TRBJ2-6,.,.,TRBV11-2,CASSLQGSLSGANVLTF,TGTGCCAGCAGCTTACAGGGCAGCCTCTCTGGGGCCAACGTCCTGACTTTC
TRBJ1-5,.,.,TRBV2,CASSEWGSSGNQPQHF,TGTGCCAGCAGTGAATGGGGATCCTCCGGCAATCAGCCCCAGCATTTT
TRBJ1-5,.,.,TRBV27,CASSSGTGYQPQHF,TGTGCCAGCAGTTCCGGGACGGGGTATCAGCCCCAGCATTTT
TRBJ1-1,.,.,TRBV29-1,CSVQSGDTEAFF,TGCAGCGTCCAAAGCGGCGACACTGAAGCTTTCTTT
TRBJ2-2,TRBD1,.,TRBV6-6,CASRLTGLNTGELFF,TGTGCCAGCAGACTGACAGGGCTTAACACCGGGGAGCTGTTTTTT
TRBJ2-2,.,.,TRBV19,CASTSGNTGELFF,TGTGCCAGTACGAGCGGGAACACCGGGGAGCTGTTTTTT
TRBJ2-7,TRBD1,.,TRBV6-5,CASSSPGQIYEQYF,TGTGCCAGCAGTTCCCCGGGACAGATCTACGAGCAGTACTTC
TRBJ2-1,.,.,TRBV6-5,CASSSSGLAGEGEQFF,.
TRBJ1-1,.,.,TRBV7-2,CASSLVPIQGPHTEAFF,TGTGCCAGCAGCTTAGTCCCTATTCAGGGGCCGCACACTGAAGCTTTCTTT
TRBJ2-7,.,.,TRBV4-3,CASSQEERSYEQYF,TGCGCCAGCAGCCAAGAGGAAAGAAGCTACGAGCAGTACTTC
TRBJ2-1,TRBD2,.,TRBV29-1,CSVEVVREGITQQFF,TGCAGCGTTGAAGTCGTCAGGGAGGGTATTACCCAGCAGTTCTTC
TRBJ1-5,TRBD1,.,TRBV11-2,CASSSGTGGLPQHF,TGTGCCAGCAGCTCCGGGACAGGGGGCTTGCCCCAGCATTTT
TRBJ1-2,TRBD1,.,TRBV7-9,CASSSATDRGNGYTF,TGTGCCAGCAGCTCAGCGACGGACAGGGGGAATGGCTACACCTTC
TRBJ1-2,TRBD1,.,TRBV7-2,CASSLGGTGFNYGYTF,TGTGCCAGCAGCTTAGGGGGGACAGGTTTTAACTATGGCTACACCTTC
TRBJ2-7,.,.,TRBV4-2,CASSQAPGLADEQYF,TGTGCCAGCAGCCAAGCTCCCGGACTTGCGGACGAGCAGTACTTC
TRBJ1-2,.,.,TRBV7-2,CASSPHHTFNYGYTF,TGTGCCAGCAGCCCACACCACACCTTTAACTATGGCTACACCTTC
TRBJ2-3,TRBD1,.,TRBV27,CASSLTGQGITDTQYF,TGTGCCAGCAGTCTTACGGGACAGGGGATCACAGATACGCAGTATTTT
TRBJ1-2,.,few,TRBV6-6,CASSYSPLKGGYTF,TGTGCCAGCAGTTACTCCCCGCTCAAGGGGGGCTACACCTTC
TRBJ1-2,TRBD1,.,TRBV6-5,CASSYSRTGSNYGYTF,TGTGCCAGCAGTTACTCCCGGACAGGGTCAAACTATGGCTACACCTTC
TRBJ1-2,.,.,TRBV4-3,CASSQEGRRGLGGYTF,TGCGCCAGCAGCCAAGAAGGCAGGAGAGGGCTTGGAGGCTACACCTTC
TRBJ1-2,TRBD1,.,TRBV5-4,CASSRIPGQGVDGYTF,TGTGCCAGCAGCCGGATCCCTGGACAGGGGGTTGATGGCTACACCTTC
TRBJ2-7,.,.,TRBV6-4,CASTNFPRLSSYEQYF,TGTGCCAGCACCAACTTTCCCAGATTGAGCTCCTACGAGCAGTACTTC
TRBJ2-2,.,.,TRBV6-5,CASSYLGHHTGELFF,TGTGCCAGCAGTTACCTGGGACATCACACCGGGGAGCTGTTTTTT
TRBJ1-2,.,.,TRBV4-1,CASSQDRSATANYGYTF,TGCGCCAGCAGCCAAGATCGATCGGCCACCGCTAACTATGGCTACACCTTC
TRBJ2-3,TRBD2,.,TRBV6-6,CASSATGGATDTQYF,TGTGCCAGCAGTGCAACGGGAGGCGCCACAGATACGCAGTATTTT
TRBJ2-7,.,.,TRBV12-3/TRBV12-4,CASSFHQGEQYF,TGTGCCAGCAGTTTCCACCAGGGAGAGCAGTACTTC
TRBJ2-7,TRBD1,.,TRBV25-1,CASTSPGTGGGSYEQYF,TGTGCCAGCACCAGTCCCGGGACAGGGGGAGGATCCTACGAGCAGTACTTC
TRBJ2-7,TRBD1,.,TRBV6-6,CASSSDRGFIEQYF,TGTGCCAGCAGCTCGGACAGGGGGTTTATCGAGCAGTACTTC
TRBJ1-2,.,.,TRBV9,CASSVAVGLPGYTF,TGTGCCAGCAGCGTAGCGGTGGGACTACCTGGCTACACCTTC
TRBJ1-2,.,.,TRBV29-1,CSVVLADTGFEGYTF,TGCAGCGTTGTTTTGGCAGACACGGGGTTTGAGGGCTACACCTTC
TRBJ1-3,.,.,TRBV5-4,CASSSKTGNTIYF,TGTGCCAGCAGCTCGAAAACTGGAAACACCATATATTTT
TRBJ2-1,.,few,TRBV27,CASSPGPYNEQFF,TGTGCCAGCAGTCCGGGACCATACAATGAGCAGTTCTTC
TRBJ2-7,TRBD1,.,TRBV10-3,CAITQGQGRENEQYF,TGTGCCATCACCCAAGGACAGGGAAGGGAGAACGAGCAGTACTTC
TRBJ2-2,.,.,TRBV6-5,CASSAGTLNTGELFF,TGTGCCAGCAGCGCCGGGACATTGAACACCGGGGAGCTGTTTTTT
TRBJ2-5,.,once,TRBV5-1,CASSLAGYQETQYF,TGCGCCAGCAGCTTGGCGGGATACCAAGAGACCCAGTACTTC
TRBJ2-7,.,.,TRBV10-1,CASSGPSSYEQYF,TGCGCCAGCAGTGGCCCCTCGTCCTACGAGCAGTACTTC
TRBJ2-2,TRBD1,.,TRBV11-3,CASSTWTGDTGELFF,TGTGCCAGCAGCACCTGGACAGGGGACACCGGGGAGCTGTTTTTT
TRBJ1-3,.,few,TRBV18,CASSPFVGGAGNTIYF,TGTGCCAGCTCTCCTTTCGTGGGTGGTGCTGGAAACACCATATATTTT
TRBJ1-4,.,.,TRBV27,CASSLRRGAPDEKLFF,TGTGCCAGCAGTTTGCGTCGGGGGGCGCCGGACGAAAAACTGTTTTTT
TRBJ1-1,.,.,TRBV19,CASSISSAAHQGPEAFF,TGTGCCAGTAGTATTTCATCAGCCGCTCATCAGGGCCCTGAAGCTTTCTTT
TRBJ2-2,TRBD1,.,TRBV4-1,CASSPPTGTNTGELFF,TGCGCCAGCAGCCCCCCGACAGGGACGAACACCGGGGAGCTGTTTTTT
TRBJ2-3,TRBD2,.,TRBV5-1,CASSSDSGTSTDTQYF,TGCGCCAGCAGCTCCGATAGCGGGACTAGCACAGATACGCAGTATTTT
TRBJ2-7,TRBD2,.,TRBV27,CASSSIPPRLAEHYEQYF,TGTGCCAGCAGTTCAATACCCCCTCGGCTAGCGGAGCATTACGAGCAGTACTTC
TRBJ2-3,TRBD1,.,TRBV24-1,CATQGAWTDTQYF,TGTGCCACCCAGGGGGCTTGGACAGATACGCAGTATTTT
TRBJ2-6,.,.,TRBV7-3,CASSAGGANVLTF,TGTGCCAGCAGTGCGGGAGGGGCCAACGTCCTGACTTTC
TRBJ2-3,.,.,TRBV28,CASRDYKGTSTDTQYF,TGTGCCAGCAGGGACTATAAGGGGACCAGCACAGATACGCAGTATTTT
TRBJ2-5,TRBD1,.,TRBV4-3,CASSQGRDSYQTLYF,TGCGCCAGCAGCCAAGGCCGGGACAGCTATCAGACTCTATACTTC
TRBJ2-1,.,once,TRBV25-1,CASSGHSYNEQFF,TGTGCCAGCAGTGGACACAGCTACAATGAGCAGTTCTTC
TRBJ1-2,.,few,TRBV7-9,CASSLSMVGYGYTF,TGTGCCAGCAGCTTATCCATGGTCGGGTATGGCTACACCTTC
TRBJ1-1,.,.,TRBV19,CASSIGWQGQAFF,TGTGCCAGTAGTATAGGGTGGCAGGGACAAGCTTTCTTT
TRBJ2-3,.,.,TRBV14,CASSLRVTDTQYF,TGTGCCAGCAGCCTTCGGGTGACAGATACGCAGTATTTT
TRBJ1-5,.,.,TRBV10-1,CASSESQGGHQGSLWQPQHF,TGCGCCAGCAGTGAGTCCCAAGGTGGACACCAGGGGTCTTTGTGGCAGCCCCAGCATTTT
TRBJ1-4,.,.,TRBV4-2,CASSQDLKRGATNEKLFF,TGTGCCAGCAGCCAAGATCTCAAAAGGGGTGCAACTAATGAAAAACTGTTTTTT
TRBJ1-2,.,few,TRBV5-1,CASSAGPYGYTF,TGCGCCAGCAGCGCCGGACCGTATGGCTACACCTTC
TRBJ2-1,TRBD2,.,TRBV9,CASSVGTSGTEQFF,TGTGCCAGCAGCGTAGGGACTAGCGGGACTGAGCAGTTCTTC
TRBJ1-2,.,.,TRBV4-1,CASSQDRTAISGLGGYTF,TGCGCCAGCAGCCAAGATAGGACAGCGATATCGGGACTTGGGGGCTACACCTTC